A selection of T cell receptor beta chains follows, all from one sample in a study of blood T cell repertoires in COVID-19. The assay was immunoSEQ multiplex PCR, and TCRdb's table has in-frame clones only and misses some. The sample carries over 110,000 clones, about four fifths recorded once. Source material: peripheral blood. These receptors were taken from an elderly man with acute or convalescent COVID-19. The CDR3 runs from the conserved cysteine through the conserved F or W. A D gene is named only where the DNA matches it firmly. Expanded clones get a size class; other rows say once, few or many, or leave the size out.

v_gene: TRBV5-4; d_gene: NA; abundance: NA; j_gene: TRBJ2-1; CDR3aa: CASSPQGSYNEQFF; CDR3nt: TGTGCCAGCAGCCCCCAGGGCTCTTACAATGAGCAGTTCTTC
v_gene: TRBV28; d_gene: NA; abundance: NA; j_gene: TRBJ1-2; CDR3aa: CASSLQVLVYGYTF; CDR3nt: TGTGCCAGCAGTCTACAGGTTCTAGTTTATGGCTACACCTTC
v_gene: TRBV9; d_gene: NA; abundance: NA; j_gene: TRBJ1-3; CDR3aa: CASSVDRGNSGNTIYF; CDR3nt: TGTGCCAGCAGCGTAGATAGGGGCAACTCTGGAAACACCATATATTTT
v_gene: TRBV6-4; d_gene: NA; abundance: NA; j_gene: TRBJ2-1; CDR3aa: CASSATGSPDSLFF; CDR3nt: TGTGCCAGCAGTGCTACCGGGAGTCCCGATTCTCTGTTCTTC
v_gene: TRBV19; d_gene: NA; abundance: NA; j_gene: TRBJ2-7; CDR3aa: CASSIGGQITYEQYF; CDR3nt: TGTGCCAGTAGTATTGGCGGACAGATCACCTACGAGCAGTACTTC
v_gene: TRBV3-1/TRBV3-2; d_gene: NA; abundance: NA; j_gene: TRBJ1-1; CDR3aa: CASSTEIPGANTEAFF; CDR3nt: TGTGCCAGCAGCACGGAGATTCCAGGGGCCAACACTGAAGCTTTCTTT
v_gene: TRBV18; d_gene: TRBD1; abundance: once; j_gene: TRBJ1-1; CDR3aa: CASSPGTGGGLLTEAFF; CDR3nt: TGTGCCAGCTCACCCGGGACAGGGGGCGGCTTATTGACTGAAGCTTTCTTT
v_gene: TRBV19; d_gene: NA; abundance: NA; j_gene: TRBJ1-5; CDR3aa: CASSLGQASNQPQHF; CDR3nt: TGTGCCAGTAGCCTTGGGCAGGCTAGCAATCAGCCCCAGCATTTT
v_gene: TRBV7-6; d_gene: TRBD1; abundance: NA; j_gene: TRBJ1-2; CDR3aa: CASSLGDSPGYGYTF; CDR3nt: TGTGCCAGCAGCTTAGGGGACAGCCCCGGCTATGGCTACACCTTC
v_gene: TRBV6-5; d_gene: TRBD1; abundance: NA; j_gene: TRBJ2-7; CDR3aa: CASRGTEPYEQYF; CDR3nt: TGTGCCAGCAGGGGGACAGAACCCTACGAGCAGTACTTC
v_gene: TRBV5-1; d_gene: TRBD2; abundance: NA; j_gene: TRBJ2-5; CDR3aa: CASSWGGEQKTQYF; CDR3nt: TGCGCCAGCAGCTGGGGAGGGGAACAAAAGACCCAGTACTTC
v_gene: TRBV6-2/TRBV6-3; d_gene: TRBD1; abundance: NA; j_gene: TRBJ2-7; CDR3aa: CASSVTPGQVSEQYF; CDR3nt: TGTGCCAGCAGTGTTACCCCGGGACAGGTGAGCGAGCAGTACTTC
v_gene: TRBV9; d_gene: TRBD1; abundance: once; j_gene: TRBJ2-5; CDR3aa: CASSATGRRETQYF; CDR3nt: TGTGCCAGCAGCGCGACAGGGCGAAGAGAGACCCAGTACTTC
v_gene: TRBV6-6; d_gene: NA; abundance: NA; j_gene: TRBJ1-6; CDR3aa: CASSESQLNSPLHF; CDR3nt: TGTGCCAGCAGCGAGAGTCAACTCAATTCACCCCTCCACTTT
v_gene: TRBV5-1; d_gene: TRBD2; abundance: once; j_gene: TRBJ2-3; CDR3aa: CASSSTSENTDTQYF; CDR3nt: TGCGCCAGCAGCTCCACTAGCGAAAACACAGATACGCAGTATTTT
v_gene: TRBV19; d_gene: TRBD1; abundance: NA; j_gene: TRBJ1-2; CDR3aa: CASRGQGFYYGYTF; CDR3nt: TGTGCCAGCAGGGGACAGGGATTTTACTATGGCTACACCTTC
v_gene: TRBV2; d_gene: NA; abundance: NA; j_gene: TRBJ2-6; CDR3aa: CASTKPTVSGANVLTF; CDR3nt: TGTGCCAGCACCAAGCCAACAGTCTCTGGGGCCAACGTCCTGACTTTC
v_gene: TRBV2; d_gene: TRBD2; abundance: NA; j_gene: TRBJ2-5; CDR3aa: CASSEGGGGETQYF; CDR3nt: TGTGCCAGCAGTGAGGGCGGGGGAGGAGAGACCCAGTACTTC
v_gene: TRBV4-1; d_gene: TRBD1; abundance: NA; j_gene: TRBJ1-2; CDR3aa: CASSLPSQGGARGGYTF; CDR3nt: TGCGCCAGCAGCCTCCCCTCACAGGGGGGGGCAAGAGGTGGCTACACCTTC
v_gene: TRBV12-3/TRBV12-4; d_gene: TRBD1; abundance: NA; j_gene: TRBJ1-5; CDR3aa: CASSDRVGQPQHF; CDR3nt: TGTGCCAGCAGCGACAGGGTTGGGCAGCCCCAGCATTTT
v_gene: TRBV2; d_gene: TRBD2; abundance: NA; j_gene: TRBJ2-3; CDR3aa: CASSALAGSTDTQYF; CDR3nt: TGTGCCAGCAGTGCGTTAGCGGGGAGCACAGATACGCAGTATTTT
v_gene: TRBV7-8; d_gene: NA; abundance: few; j_gene: TRBJ2-7; CDR3aa: CASSLGDEQYF; CDR3nt: TGTGCCAGCAGCCTCGGGGACGAGCAGTACTTC
v_gene: TRBV15; d_gene: NA; abundance: NA; j_gene: TRBJ1-4; CDR3aa: CATSNPGRDEKLFF; CDR3nt: TGTGCCACCAGTAACCCAGGGAGGGATGAAAAACTGTTTTTT
v_gene: TRBV6-5; d_gene: TRBD1; abundance: NA; j_gene: TRBJ2-1; CDR3aa: CASSWDRGGSSNEQFF; CDR3nt: TGTGCCAGCAGTTGGGACAGGGGTGGATCTTCCAATGAGCAGTTCTTC
v_gene: TRBV5-1; d_gene: NA; abundance: NA; j_gene: TRBJ2-1; CDR3aa: CASCEGGRNEQFF; CDR3nt: TGCGCCAGCTGTGAGGGGGGGCGGAATGAGCAGTTCTTC
v_gene: TRBV11-2; d_gene: NA; abundance: NA; j_gene: TRBJ2-7; CDR3aa: CASSLELGAYYEQYF; CDR3nt: TGTGCCAGCAGCTTAGAGTTAGGGGCTTACTACGAGCAGTACTTC
v_gene: TRBV29-1; d_gene: TRBD1; abundance: NA; j_gene: TRBJ1-2; CDR3aa: CSGGQGSGYGYTF; CDR3nt: TGCAGCGGTGGACAGGGATCTGGCTATGGCTACACCTTC
v_gene: TRBV19; d_gene: TRBD2; abundance: NA; j_gene: TRBJ2-5; CDR3aa: CASSIFAVGTSGEFETQYF; CDR3nt: TGTGCCAGTAGTATATTCGCCGTGGGTACTAGCGGGGAGTTTGAGACCCAGTACTTC
v_gene: TRBV24-1; d_gene: TRBD2; abundance: NA; j_gene: TRBJ2-1; CDR3aa: CATSDALAENYNEQFF; CDR3nt: TGTGCCACCAGTGACGCTCTAGCGGAGAACTACAATGAGCAGTTCTTC
v_gene: TRBV3-1/TRBV3-2; d_gene: NA; abundance: NA; j_gene: TRBJ2-5; CDR3aa: CASSQYSFGETQYF; CDR3nt: TGTGCCAGCAGCCAATACAGTTTTGGAGAGACCCAGTACTTC
v_gene: TRBV5-5; d_gene: NA; abundance: NA; j_gene: TRBJ1-2; CDR3aa: CASSSSYGYTF; CDR3nt: TGTGCCAGCAGCTCCAGCTATGGCTACACCTTC
v_gene: TRBV10-3; d_gene: NA; abundance: NA; j_gene: TRBJ1-3; CDR3aa: CAIRPYAGVGNTIYF; CDR3nt: TGTGCCATCAGGCCCTATGCGGGGGTCGGAAACACCATATATTTT
v_gene: TRBV7-9; d_gene: NA; abundance: NA; j_gene: TRBJ1-6; CDR3aa: CASSTGGRDSPLHF; CDR3nt: TGTGCCAGCAGCACCGGTGGGCGGGATTCACCCCTCCACTTT
v_gene: TRBV10-3; d_gene: TRBD1; abundance: NA; j_gene: TRBJ1-1; CDR3aa: CAISPGTGVGMNTEAFF; CDR3nt: TGTGCCATCAGTCCCGGGACAGGGGTTGGGATGAACACTGAAGCTTTCTTT
v_gene: TRBV5-8; d_gene: TRBD2; abundance: NA; j_gene: TRBJ2-1; CDR3aa: CASSLLAGEQFF; CDR3nt: TGTGCCAGCAGCTTGCTAGCGGGGGAGCAGTTCTTC
v_gene: TRBV18; d_gene: NA; abundance: NA; j_gene: TRBJ1-1; CDR3aa: CASSPIEGTEAFF; CDR3nt: TGTGCCAGCTCACCAATCGAGGGAACTGAAGCTTTCTTT
v_gene: TRBV11-2; d_gene: NA; abundance: NA; j_gene: TRBJ2-7; CDR3aa: CASSLDRDSQYF; CDR3nt: TGTGCCAGCAGCTTAGACAGGGATAGTCAGTACTTC